Listed below are T cell receptor beta chains from one sample, sequenced in a study of blood T cell repertoires in COVID-19. Assay used: immunoSEQ multiplex PCR; TCRdb lists only in-frame clones, some missing. The sample contains approximately 200,000 clones, around 91% of which appear only once. Sequencing was done on a sample of PBMCs or T cells enriched from blood (not recorded which). These receptor sequences come from a woman younger than 35 in a cohort exposed to, infected with or recovered from COVID-19 (not recorded which). The CDR3 runs from the conserved cysteine through the conserved F or W. A D gene is named only where the DNA matches it firmly. The size field is filled for only some rows; it gives once, few, many or a size class.

v_gene	abundance	j_gene	d_gene	CDR3aa	CDR3nt
TRBV19	few	TRBJ1-5	TRBD1	CASSIDDRGHQPQHF	TGTGCCAGTAGTATAGATGACAGGGGGCATCAGCCCCAGCATTTT
TRBV12-5	NA	TRBJ1-1	TRBD1	CASGGTGGITEAFF	TGTGCTAGTGGGGGGACAGGGGGCATCACTGAAGCTTTCTTT
TRBV27	NA	TRBJ1-1	NA	CASSLSPGWNTEAFF	TGTGCCAGCAGTTTAAGTCCAGGTTGGAACACTGAAGCTTTCTTT
TRBV29-1	NA	TRBJ2-7	TRBD1	CSVSGSGTGYEQYF	TGCAGCGTTTCCGGCTCCGGGACAGGCTACGAGCAGTACTTC
TRBV6-1	NA	TRBJ2-3	TRBD2	CASSEALGGRGRDTQYF	TGTGCCAGCAGTGAAGCGTTAGGCGGGAGGGGGAGAGATACGCAGTATTTT
TRBV19	few	TRBJ1-5	NA	CASSAAPGMGGYF	TGTGCCAGTAGCGCAGCCCCAGGGATGGGGGGGTATTTT
TRBV5-4	NA	TRBJ2-3	NA	CASSRTLEMRGDTQYF	TGTGCCAGCAGCCGGACACTAGAGATGAGGGGGGATACGCAGTATTTT
TRBV28	NA	TRBJ1-6	NA	CASTGQLNSPLHF	TGTGCCAGCACTGGACAGTTAAATTCACCCCTCCACTTT
TRBV6-1	NA	TRBJ1-3	NA	CASSETEGNTIYF	TGTGCCAGCAGTGAAACTGAAGGAAACACCATATATTTT
TRBV4-1	NA	TRBJ2-2	NA	CASSQGQFGELFF	TGCGCCAGCAGCCAAGGGCAGTTCGGGGAGCTGTTTTTT
TRBV19	NA	TRBJ1-2	NA	CASRDRAQVYGYTF	TGTGCCAGTAGAGATAGGGCACAGGTTTATGGCTACACCTTC
TRBV5-4	NA	TRBJ2-5	NA	CASSLQAQETQYF	TGTGCCAGCAGCTTACAGGCGCAAGAGACCCAGTACTTC
TRBV10-3	NA	TRBJ2-1	TRBD2	CAISGAGEGEQFF	TGTGCCATCAGTGGGGCGGGAGAAGGTGAGCAGTTCTTC
TRBV27	NA	TRBJ2-7	TRBD2	CASSSLETSGSSYEQYF	TGTGCCAGCAGTTCCCTCGAAACTAGCGGGAGCTCCTACGAGCAGTACTTC
TRBV11-2	NA	TRBJ1-2	NA	CASSSTVGYTF	TGTGCCAGCAGTTCGACAGTCGGCTACACCTTC
TRBV5-1	NA	TRBJ1-1	NA	CASSLVTGGTEAFF	TGCGCCAGCAGCTTGGTCACGGGGGGCACTGAAGCTTTCTTT
TRBV5-1	NA	TRBJ1-1	TRBD1	CASSVAGTGYLNTEAFF	TGCGCCAGCAGCGTCGCCGGGACAGGGTACTTGAACACTGAAGCTTTCTTT
TRBV20-1	NA	TRBJ1-2	NA	CSARRSGSYTF	TGCAGTGCTAGACGGTCCGGGAGCTACACCTTC
TRBV7-9	few	TRBJ1-5	NA	CASSSQGDQPQHF	TGTGCCAGCAGCTCACAGGGAGATCAGCCCCAGCATTTT
TRBV2	NA	TRBJ1-1	TRBD1	CASTDRAPNTEAFF	TGTGCCAGCACCGACAGGGCCCCGAACACTGAAGCTTTCTTT
TRBV5-4	NA	TRBJ2-2	TRBD2	CASSPGGGAGYTGELFF	TGTGCCAGCAGCCCGGGCGGGGGAGCGGGGTACACCGGGGAGCTGTTTTTT
TRBV9	NA	TRBJ2-2	TRBD1	CASSAQGDGELFF	TGTGCCAGCAGCGCCCAGGGGGACGGGGAGCTGTTTTTT
TRBV7-3	NA	TRBJ1-1	TRBD1	CASSQPTGSITEAFF	TGTGCCAGCAGCCAACCGACAGGGAGTATCACTGAAGCTTTCTTT
TRBV28	NA	TRBJ2-7	TRBD1	CASSQPGTGVSEHF	TGTGCCAGCAGTCAGCCCGGGACAGGGGTGTCGGAACACTTC
TRBV7-8	once	TRBJ2-5	NA	CASSFVRVPRAETQYF	TGTGCCAGCAGCTTTGTCCGGGTTCCCCGTGCGGAGACCCAGTACTTC
TRBV19	NA	TRBJ2-2	TRBD2	CASSPAGLNTGELFF	TGTGCCAGTAGTCCAGCGGGGTTAAACACCGGGGAGCTGTTTTTT
TRBV29-1	NA	TRBJ2-7	NA	CSVGPGDYEQYF	TGCAGCGTAGGCCCCGGGGACTACGAGCAGTACTTC
TRBV15	NA	TRBJ1-2	NA	CATSTRVALYGYTF	TGTGCCACCAGCACCCGGGTGGCCCTCTATGGCTACACCTTC
TRBV29-1	NA	TRBJ2-3	TRBD1	CSVAGTGAVDTQYF	TGCAGCGTCGCCGGGACAGGGGCGGTAGATACGCAGTATTTT
TRBV9	NA	TRBJ2-7	NA	CASSVVPSEQYF	TGTGCCAGCAGCGTAGTCCCTAGCGAGCAGTACTTC
TRBV29-1	NA	TRBJ2-1	NA	CSGEGVPGYYNEQFF	TGCAGCGGGGAGGGGGTTCCAGGTTACTACAATGAGCAGTTCTTC
TRBV7-9	NA	TRBJ2-5	TRBD1	CASSPGGPLGWRETQYF	TGTGCCAGCAGCCCAGGGGGTCCTCTGGGGTGGCGAGAGACCCAGTACTTC
TRBV23-1	NA	TRBJ1-2	TRBD1	CASSHSRPGTGLYGYTF	TGCGCCAGCAGTCATTCCCGCCCGGGGACAGGGCTTTATGGCTACACCTTC
TRBV2	NA	TRBJ1-5	NA	CASSEYSNQPQHF	TGTGCCAGCAGTGAGTATAGCAATCAGCCCCAGCATTTT
TRBV27	few	TRBJ2-7	TRBD1	CASSLSGTAEQYF	TGTGCCAGCAGTTTATCGGGGACAGCCGAGCAGTACTTC
TRBV15	NA	TRBJ2-1	NA	CATSARRQQGRNEQFF	TGTGCCACCAGCGCCCGGCGGCAACAGGGGAGGAATGAGCAGTTCTTC
TRBV11-3	NA	TRBJ2-2	NA	CASSPARGKELFF	TGTGCCAGCAGCCCCGCGCGCGGGAAGGAGCTGTTTTTT